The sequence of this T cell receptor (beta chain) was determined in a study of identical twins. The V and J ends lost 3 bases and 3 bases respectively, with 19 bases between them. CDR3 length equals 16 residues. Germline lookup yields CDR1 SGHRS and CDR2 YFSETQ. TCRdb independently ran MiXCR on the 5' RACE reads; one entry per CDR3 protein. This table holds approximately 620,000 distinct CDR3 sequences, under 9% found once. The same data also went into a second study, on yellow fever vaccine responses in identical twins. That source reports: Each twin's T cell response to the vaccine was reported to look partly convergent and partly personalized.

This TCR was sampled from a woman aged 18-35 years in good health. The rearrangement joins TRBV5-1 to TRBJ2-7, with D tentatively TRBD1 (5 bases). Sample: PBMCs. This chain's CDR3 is CASSSPGSGIGYEQYF. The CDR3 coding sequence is TGCGCCAGCAGCTCCCCAGGGTCAGGGATAGGCTACGAGCAGTACTTC.